A single sample is the source of the 25 T cell receptor beta chains below, sequenced in a study of CD8+CD57+ T cells in acquired aplastic anemia. Individuals selected for sequencing had exhibited CD8+CD57+ cell expansion on flow cytometry. Genomic DNA was employed as the template in profiling TCR beta VDJ and CDR3. TCRdb re-called the reads with MiXCR, one entry per CDR3 protein. The sample holds roughly 93,000 distinct CDR3 sequences, around 68% seen once. The material sequenced was sorted CD4+, CD8+, or CD8+CD57+ T cells (not recorded which) from PBMCs. The receptors originated from a human donor with aplastic anemia.

Of note for this clonotype: The CDR3 ends on some other residue instead of the conserved phenylalanine or tryptophan, so this is likely a read error. The chain uses TRBV19 and TRBJ1-1; TRBD1 might be the D (6 bases). Trimming removed 9 bases from V and 5 bases from J, with 13 bases in between. CDR3 length equals 12 residues. Per the germline V gene, CDR1 is LNHDA and CDR2 is SQIVND (reference sequence). In DNA, the CDR3 is TGTGCCAGCCTTCAGGGGTTAACTGAAGCTTTCTCT. Residues: CASLQGLTEAFS.

This chain joins TRBV10-3 and TRBJ2-7; D unclear. The V gene lost 3 bases and the J gene lost 2 bases, with 8 bases spanning the gap. This CDR3 contains 13 residues. Germline V gene data show CDR1 as ENHRY and CDR2 as SYGVKD. The CDR3 is CAISDSAAYEQYF. The CDR3 region has the DNA TGTGCCATCAGTGACAGTGCAGCCTACGAGCAGTACTTC.

The chain links TRBV19 to TRBJ2-7; a weak D match, TRBD2 (5 bases). V was clipped by 6 bases and J by 1 base, with 19 bases between them. The germline V gene encodes CDR1 LNHDA and CDR2 SQIVND (reference sequence). The CDR3 has 16 residues. The CDR3 bases are TGTGCCAGTAGCTCCCGGGTCCCCCCGGGGTCCTACGAGCAGTACTTC. Translation gives CASSSRVPPGSYEQYF. Variable domain in full (rest from reference TRBV19 and TRBJ2-7): DGGITQSPKYLFRKEGQNVTLSCEQNLNHDAMYWYRQDPGQGLRLIYYSQIVNDFQKGDIAEGYSVSREKKESFPLTVTSAQKNPTAFYLCASSSRVPPGSYEQYFGPGTRLTVT.

The chain uses TRBV20-1 and TRBJ2-5; tentatively, D is TRBD1 (8 bases). This CDR3 has 13 residues. Germline CDR1 DFQATT, CDR2 SNEGSKA (reference sequence). V dropped 5 bases and J dropped 5 bases, with 15 bases sitting between them. In DNA form, the CDR3 reads TGCAGTGCTTCAACAGGGGGAGGGGAGACCCAGTACTTC. It yields the protein CSASTGGGETQYF.

This clonotype was counted a few times. The rearrangement uses TRBV29-1 and TRBJ2-1; 7 bases line up with TRBD2. The ends lost 6 bases at V and 6 bases at J; junction bases unmatched: 2. Germline V gene data show CDR1 as SQVTM and CDR2 as ANQGSEA. The CDR3 length is 11 residues. Here the CDR3 reads CSVTSANEQFF. The CDR3 bases are TGCAGCGTAACTAGCGCCAATGAGCAGTTCTTC.

The gene calls are TRBV4-3 and TRBJ2-7; no definite D call. The J call could be wrong; TRBJ2-1 is a better fit for the DNA end. The CDR3 loop spans 13 amino acids. Germline lookup yields CDR1 LGHNA and CDR2 YSLEER. CDR3 sequence: CASSQDLQREQFF. The CDR3 DNA reads TGCGCCAGCAGCCAAGATCTACAGCGCGAGCAGTTCTTC.

This clonotype was seen more than once but under ten times. The chain has TRBV19 and TRBJ2-5; 7 nucleotides line up with TRBD1. Germline lookup yields CDR1 LNHDA and CDR2 SQIVND (reference sequence). The CDR3 extends over 14 amino acids. V shed 3 bases and J 4 bases; nucleotides not matched to a gene: 5. The CDR3 spells CASSIRGTVETQYF. The CDR3 DNA reads as TGTGCCAGTAGTATCAGGGGGACGGTAGAGACCCAGTACTTC.

This chain connects TRBV20-1 to TRBJ1-4, with D possibly TRBD1 on 5 matching bases. Trimming cost V 0 bases and J 7 bases, with 12 bases left between them. CDR1 is DFQATT and CDR2 is SNEGSKA in the germline V gene (reference sequence). CDR3 size: 14 residues. The CDR3 sequence: CSARDFRGREKLFF. The CDR3 region has the DNA TGCAGTGCTAGAGATTTTCGGGGACGTGAAAAACTGTTTTTT.

This rearrangement joins TRBV5-1 to TRBJ2-5, with D unclear. The J call may be mistaken, given a closer DNA end match to TRBJ1-1. The germline V gene encodes CDR1 SGHRS and CDR2 YFSETQ. The length of the CDR3 is 13 residues. The CDR3 DNA is TGCGCCAGCAGCGGAGGAGGAAACACTGAAGCTTTCTTT. Its protein product is CASSGGGNTEAFF.

This clonotype was found a few times. V usage is TRBV4-1 and J usage is TRBJ1-6, with D unresolved. CDR1 MGHRA and CDR2 YSYEKL come from the germline V gene. This CDR3 region has 12 residues. V was cut by 3 bases and J by 13 bases, with 10 bases left in between. CDR3 protein: CASSQGLWPLHF. In DNA, the CDR3 is TGCGCCAGCAGCCAGGGTCTTTGGCCCCTCCACTTT.

The chain joins TRBV29-1 to TRBJ1-1; no clear D. V was clipped by 5 bases and J by 5 bases, with 6 bases between them. Germline CDR1 and CDR2: SQVTM and ANQGSEA. The CDR3 is made up of 10 amino acids. CDR3 loop: CSVKTTEAFF. The CDR3 nucleotides read TGCAGCGTTAAAACTACTGAAGCTTTCTTT.

The chain carries TRBV4-1 and TRBJ1-6, with D perhaps matching TRBD1 (5 bases). The CDR3 is 14 amino acids. Germline CDR1 is MGHRA and CDR2 is YSYEKL. With 3 bases removed from V and 10 bases from J, the gap between germline ends came to 13 bases. In nucleotides, the CDR3 is TGCGCCAGCAGCCAGCAGGGTTTAGGATCACCCCTCCACTTT. It specifies CASSQQGLGSPLHF.

The chain employs TRBV15 and TRBJ1-2, with a possible D match to TRBD1 (6 bases). CDR1 is LNHNV and CDR2 is YYDKDF in the germline V gene (reference sequence). Deletions cut 5 bases from V and 3 bases from J, with 16 bases between. This CDR3 contains 15 residues. The CDR3 nucleotides read TGTGCCACCAGCCCCCGGACAGCCTCCGACTATGGCTACACCTTC. Translated, it gives CATSPRTASDYGYTF.

This clonotype was found once. J is TRBJ2-5 and V is TRBV2, with D tentatively TRBD1 (6 bases). The CDR3 extends over 15 amino acids. Trimming took off 7 bases at V and 2 bases at J, with 17 bases between the two ends. The germline V gene has CDR1 SNHLY and CDR2 FYNNEI. CDR3 protein: CASTAQGKGQETQYF. The CDR3 DNA reads TGTGCCAGCACTGCACAGGGAAAGGGGCAAGAGACCCAGTACTTC.

The gene calls are TRBV9 and TRBJ1-1; the D gene is possibly TRBD1 (5 bases). This CDR3 region has 15 residues. The germline V gene encodes CDR1 SGDLS and CDR2 YYNGEE. V was shortened by 0 bases and J by 1 base, with 10 bases between the two germline ends. The CDR3 bases are TGTGCCAGCAGCGTAGCTGGGACCGAGAACACTGAAGCTTTCTTT. Translated, it gives CASSVAGTENTEAFF.

This rearrangement joins TRBV12-3 or TRBV12-4 to TRBJ2-5; 8 bases are shared with TRBD1. The J call may be wrong; the DNA end is better matched by TRBJ2-7. There are 14 residues in the CDR3. CDR3 amino acids: CASSFGGQGYEQYF. In DNA, the CDR3 is TGTGCCAGCAGCTTTGGAGGACAGGGCTACGAGCAGTACTTC.

This clonotype was picked up many times. This chain connects TRBV10-3 to TRBJ2-7, with 9 bases aligning to TRBD1. Germline V gene lookup returns CDR1 ENHRY and CDR2 SYGVKD. V lost 2 bases to trimming and J lost 5 bases; unmatched junction nucleotides: 7. The CDR3 is made up of 15 amino acids. The CDR3 DNA is TGTGCCATCAGTGAGCCAGGGACAGGGCTTGACGAGCAGTACTTC. Amino acid sequence: CAISEPGTGLDEQYF.

About this clonotype itself: Its ends do not fully match the called genes, so a read error is possible. V is TRBV15 and J is TRBJ1-1, with 7 positions matching TRBD1. This CDR3 spans 15 amino acids. Germline V lookup: CDR1 LNHNV, CDR2 YYDKDF (reference sequence). The DNA of the CDR3 is TGTGCCACCAGCAGAGGCAGGGGGATGAACACTGAGGCTTTCTTT. It specifies CATSRGRGMNTEAFF.

V gene TRBV7-8 combines with J gene TRBJ1-6, with a tentative D call TRBD1 (5 bases). The V gene's germline CDR1 is SGHVS and CDR2 FQNEAQ. Trimming cost V 7 bases and J 10 bases, with 17 bases left between them. CDR3 size: 14 residues. The CDR3 loop reads CASNSDSLNSPLHF. The DNA of the CDR3 is TGTGCCAGCAACTCCGACAGCCTTAACTCACCCCTCCACTTT.

V usage is TRBV2 and J usage is TRBJ2-7; D unclear. The CDR3 is made up of 14 amino acids. In germline, CDR1 is SNHLY, CDR2 FYNNEI. The V and J ends lost 7 bases and 0 bases respectively, with 13 bases between them. CDR3 in DNA: TGTGCCAGCATCCGGACGCTCGCCTCCTACGAGCAGTACTTC. It specifies CASIRTLASYEQYF.

This clonotype appeared once. The rearrangement uses TRBV6-4 and TRBJ1-6; unclear D gene. The CDR3 is 13 residues long. Germline values: CDR1 MRHNA, CDR2 SNTAGT. V dropped 2 bases and J dropped 9 bases, with 8 bases sitting between them. The CDR3 sequence: CASSDGLGSPLHF. CDR3 nucleotides: TGTGCCAGCAGTGACGGGTTGGGTTCACCCCTCCACTTT.

This clonotype has more than one count but fewer than ten. The chain has TRBV7-9 and TRBJ2-3; D is unclear. The CDR3 has 13 residues. The V end was cut by 2 bases, the J end by 4 bases, with 7 bases between. Germline CDR1 and CDR2: SEHNR and FQNEAQ (reference sequence). CDR3 sequence (DNA): TGTGCCAGCAGCTTACGGCGCGCAGATACGCAGTATTTT. Its protein product is CASSLRRADTQYF.

V gene TRBV7-8 combines with J gene TRBJ2-2; D remains unclear. Germline CDR1 and CDR2: SGHVS and FQNEAQ. V lost 5 bases and J 0 bases, leaving 10 bases between the germline ends. This CDR3 is built from 15 residues. CDR3 bases: TGTGCCAGCAGCCCTAGGGTCGCGAACACCGGGGAGCTGTTTTTT. This sequence encodes CASSPRVANTGELFF.

This chain uses TRBV7-8 with TRBJ2-7; D call uncertain. V was shortened by 2 bases and J by 3 bases, with 8 bases between the two germline ends. CDR1 is SGHVS, CDR2 FQNEAQ, per germline. The CDR3 consists of 13 residues. CDR3 DNA: TGTGCCAGCAGCTTATGGTCAAACTACGAGCAGTACTTC. Protein product: CASSLWSNYEQYF.

The chain is built from TRBV6-5 and TRBJ2-7, with TRBD1 identical over 10 bases. The CDR3 runs 13 residues. Germline V CDR1 and CDR2: MNHEY, SVGAGI. V dropped 4 bases and J dropped 5; count of bases not matched to a gene: 2. DNA for the CDR3: TGTGCCAGCAGTTCGGACAGGGGGGACGAGCAGTACTTC. Amino acids: CASSSDRGDEQYF.